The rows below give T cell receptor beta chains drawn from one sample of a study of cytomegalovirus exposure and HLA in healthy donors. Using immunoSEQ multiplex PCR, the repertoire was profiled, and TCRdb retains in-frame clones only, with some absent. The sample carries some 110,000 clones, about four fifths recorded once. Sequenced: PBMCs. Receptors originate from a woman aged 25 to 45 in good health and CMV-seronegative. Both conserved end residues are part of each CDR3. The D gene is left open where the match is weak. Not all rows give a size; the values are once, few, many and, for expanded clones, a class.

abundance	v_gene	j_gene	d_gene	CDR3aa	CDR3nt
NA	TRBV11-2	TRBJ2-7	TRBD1	CASSSRDRGTPYEQYF	TGTGCCAGCAGCTCCCGGGACAGGGGGACCCCCTACGAGCAGTACTTC
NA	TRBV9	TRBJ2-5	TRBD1	CASSVAGGQETQYF	TGTGCCAGCAGCGTAGCAGGGGGACAAGAGACCCAGTACTTC
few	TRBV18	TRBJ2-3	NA	CASSASGSTDTQYF	TGTGCCAGCTCCGCGAGCGGTAGCACAGATACGCAGTATTTT
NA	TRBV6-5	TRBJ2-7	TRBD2	CASSYGGRGDEQYF	TGTGCCAGCAGTTACGGCGGGAGGGGCGACGAGCAGTACTTC
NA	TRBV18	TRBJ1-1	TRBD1	CASSPPTGQGIDYTEAFF	TGTGCCAGCTCACCACCGACCGGACAGGGGATTGATTACACTGAAGCTTTCTTT
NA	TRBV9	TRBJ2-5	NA	CASSVELTSGETQYF	TGTGCCAGCAGCGTAGAGTTGACCTCCGGGGAGACCCAGTACTTC
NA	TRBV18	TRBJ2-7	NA	CASSPKQVSSYEQYF	TGTGCCAGCTCACCAAAGCAGGTCTCTTCCTACGAGCAGTACTTC
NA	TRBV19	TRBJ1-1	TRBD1	CASSEQGKTEAFF	TGTGCCAGTAGTGAACAGGGGAAGACTGAGGCTTTCTTT
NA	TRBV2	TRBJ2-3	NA	CASSEIFTDTQYF	TGTGCCAGCAGTGAAATCTTCACAGATACGCAGTATTTT
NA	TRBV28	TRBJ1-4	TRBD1	CASSLNPGQNEKLFF	TGTGCCAGCAGTCTGAATCCGGGACAGAATGAAAAACTGTTTTTT
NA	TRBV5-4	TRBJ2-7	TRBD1	CASSLGDRDPYEQYF	TGTGCCAGCAGCTTGGGTGACAGGGACCCGTACGAGCAGTACTTC
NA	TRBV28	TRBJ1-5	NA	CASSSHGGNQPQHF	TGTGCCAGCAGTTCCCATGGAGGGAATCAGCCCCAGCATTTT
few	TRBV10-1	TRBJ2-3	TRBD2	CASSESGGRGTDTQYF	TGCGCCAGCAGTGAGTCTGGCGGGAGGGGCACAGATACGCAGTATTTT
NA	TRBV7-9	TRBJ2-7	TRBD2	CASSLGNIAGGTYEQYF	TGTGCCAGCAGCTTGGGGAATATAGCGGGAGGGACCTACGAGCAGTACTTC
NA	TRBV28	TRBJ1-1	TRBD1	CASSSYPKTGPNTEAFF	TGTGCCAGCAGTTCCTACCCCAAGACAGGGCCGAACACTGAAGCTTTCTTT
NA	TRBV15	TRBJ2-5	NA	CATSRGEIQETQYF	TGTGCCACCAGCAGAGGGGAGATCCAAGAGACCCAGTACTTC
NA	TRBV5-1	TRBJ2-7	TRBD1	CASSPRDSSKISYEQYF	TGCGCCAGCAGCCCCCGGGACAGCAGTAAAATCTCCTACGAGCAGTACTTC
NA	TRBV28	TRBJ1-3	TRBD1	CASSPAGQAAGNTIYF	TGTGCCAGCAGCCCGGCCGGACAGGCAGCTGGAAACACCATATATTTT
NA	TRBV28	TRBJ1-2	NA	CASSPWGGTSDGYTF	TGTGCCAGCAGCCCCTGGGGGGGGACCTCGGATGGCTACACCTTC
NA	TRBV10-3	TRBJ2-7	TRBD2	CAIRSVDKSAGLAGYEQYF	TGTGCCATCAGGTCAGTGGACAAGAGCGCGGGACTAGCGGGCTACGAGCAGTACTTC
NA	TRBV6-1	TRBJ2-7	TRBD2	CASSETSGSYEQYF	TGTGCCAGCAGTGAAACTAGCGGGAGTTACGAGCAGTACTTC
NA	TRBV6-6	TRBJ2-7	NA	CASASEGMTYEQYF	TGTGCCAGCGCTTCGGAGGGAATGACCTACGAGCAGTACTTC
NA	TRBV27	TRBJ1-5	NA	CASSSLSSGGWDSNQPQHF	TGTGCCAGCAGTTCGTTGTCATCGGGAGGGTGGGATAGCAATCAGCCCCAGCATTTT
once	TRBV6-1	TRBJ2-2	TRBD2	CASSEVGRAGGPTGELFF	TGTGCCAGCAGTGAAGTTGGGAGAGCGGGAGGGCCCACCGGGGAGCTGTTTTTT
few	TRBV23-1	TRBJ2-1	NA	CASSQGSAGPPYNEQFF	TGCGCCAGCAGTCAAGGATCGGCGGGACCCCCCTACAATGAGCAGTTCTTC
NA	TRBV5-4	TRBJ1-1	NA	CASSQNTEAFF	TGTGCCAGCAGCCAGAACACTGAAGCTTTCTTT
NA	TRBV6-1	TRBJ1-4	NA	CASSRGQRGEKLFF	TGTGCCAGCAGTCGCGGACAGCGTGGTGAAAAACTGTTTTTT
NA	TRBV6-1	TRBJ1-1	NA	CASTITEAFF	TGTGCCAGCACAATCACTGAAGCTTTCTTT
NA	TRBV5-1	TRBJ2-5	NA	CASTPRTMVQETQYF	TGCGCCAGCACCCCGAGGACTATGGTGCAAGAGACCCAGTACTTC
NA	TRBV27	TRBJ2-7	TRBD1	CASSPNAGTGLDEQYF	TGTGCCAGCAGTCCGAACGCCGGGACAGGCCTGGACGAGCAGTACTTC
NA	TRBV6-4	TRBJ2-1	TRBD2	CASSDSVSGSRQFF	TGTGCCAGCAGTGACTCGGTAAGCGGGAGTAGACAGTTCTTC
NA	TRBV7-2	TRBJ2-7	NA	CASSLDGTGYEQYF	TGTGCCAGCAGCTTAGACGGGACTGGCTACGAGCAGTACTTC
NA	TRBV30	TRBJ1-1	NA	CAWSVGEPMNTEAFF	TGTGCCTGGAGTGTAGGAGAGCCTATGAACACTGAAGCTTTCTTT
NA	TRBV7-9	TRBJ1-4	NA	CSSSFPQGLTNEKLFF	TGTTCCAGCAGCTTTCCACAGGGATTGACTAATGAAAAACTGTTTTTT
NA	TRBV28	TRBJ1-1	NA	CASSKSGNTEAFF	TGTGCCAGCAGTAAGTCGGGGAACACTGAAGCTTTCTTT
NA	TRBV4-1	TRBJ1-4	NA	CASSQEGQPPANEKLFF	TGCGCCAGCAGCCAAGAAGGACAGCCGCCGGCTAATGAAAAACTGTTTTTT
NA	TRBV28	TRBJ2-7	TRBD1	CASSFGTGVEQYF	TGTGCCAGCAGTTTCGGGACAGGGGTCGAGCAGTACTTC
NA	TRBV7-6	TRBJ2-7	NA	CASSSLASSSYEQYF	TGTGCCAGCAGCTCCCTAGCGAGCAGCTCCTACGAGCAGTACTTC
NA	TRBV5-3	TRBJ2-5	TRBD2	CARSNTSTSGQETQYF	TGTGCCAGAAGCAACACTTCGACTAGCGGCCAAGAGACCCAGTACTTC
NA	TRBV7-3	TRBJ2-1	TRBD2	CASSRLAGEGNEQFF	TGTGCCAGCAGCCGACTAGCGGGAGAAGGCAATGAGCAGTTCTTC
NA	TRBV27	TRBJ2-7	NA	CASSFWAGGAYEQYF	TGTGCCAGCAGTTTTTGGGCGGGCGGAGCTTACGAGCAGTACTTC
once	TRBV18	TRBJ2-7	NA	CASSPPGDYYEQYF	TGTGCCAGCTCACCACCGGGCGACTACTACGAGCAGTACTTC
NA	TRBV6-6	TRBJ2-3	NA	CASSYSDGTPTGTQYF	TGTGCCAGCAGTTACTCTGATGGTACTCCGACGGGTACGCAGTATTTT
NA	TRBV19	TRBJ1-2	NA	CASSEAKDRNGYTF	TGTGCCAGTAGTGAGGCAAAGGACAGAAATGGCTACACCTTC
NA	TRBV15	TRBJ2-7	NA	CATSRDYHEQYF	TGTGCCACCAGCAGGGACTATCATGAGCAGTACTTC
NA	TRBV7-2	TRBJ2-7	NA	CASSLNTYEQYF	TGTGCCAGCAGCTTAAATACCTACGAGCAGTACTTC
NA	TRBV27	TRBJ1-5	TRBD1	CASSLTGGDQPQHF	TGTGCCAGCAGCCTGACAGGGGGTGATCAGCCCCAGCATTTT
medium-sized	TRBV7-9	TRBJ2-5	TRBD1	CASSPDRGRERETQYF	TGTGCCAGCAGCCCGGACAGGGGGCGAGAACGAGAGACCCAGTACTTC
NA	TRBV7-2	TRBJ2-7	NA	CASSPGTFSYEQYF	TGTGCCAGCAGTCCCGGGACTTTTTCCTACGAGCAGTACTTC
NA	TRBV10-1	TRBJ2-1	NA	CASSEMARGEQFF	TGCGCCAGCAGTGAGATGGCTAGGGGTGAGCAGTTCTTC
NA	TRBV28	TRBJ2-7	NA	CASSSAEDRIYYEQYF	TGTGCCAGCAGTTCCGCGGAGGATAGGATCTACTACGAGCAGTACTTC
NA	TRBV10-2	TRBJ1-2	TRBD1	CASSETGGIYGYTF	TGCGCCAGCAGTGAGACAGGGGGCATTTATGGCTACACCTTC
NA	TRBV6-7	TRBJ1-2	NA	CASSYSHSTNYGYTF	TGTGCCAGCAGTTACTCGCACAGCACTAACTATGGCTACACCTTC
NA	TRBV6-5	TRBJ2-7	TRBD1	CASSKQGSTYEQYF	TGTGCCAGCAGTAAACAGGGGTCTACCTACGAGCAGTACTTC
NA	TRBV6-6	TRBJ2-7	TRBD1	CASSSTGFHEQYF	TGTGCCAGCAGTTCGACAGGGTTCCACGAGCAGTACTTC